This T cell receptor (beta chain) originates from a study of cytomegalovirus exposure and HLA in healthy donors. The validation cohort, a group of 100 to 150 subjects, included the donors and was separate from the approximately 650-subject first cohort. Trimming shortened V by 5 bases and J by 0 bases, and 10 bases separated the two germline ends. The CDR3 totals 15 residues. Germline values: CDR1 SSHAT, CDR2 FNYEAQ (reference sequence). Only in-frame clones appear in the TCRdb table, and some are missing; sequencing was by immunoSEQ multiplex PCR. The sample contains 350,000 or so clones, around 86% of which appear only once.

The gene calls are TRBV7-7 and TRBJ2-2; TRBD1 is a possible D gene (5 bases). The clonotype was recovered from a young woman in good health and CMV-seronegative. Material: PBMCs. The CDR3 DNA reads as TGTGCCAGCAGCCAAGACAGATCGAACACCGGGGAGCTGTTTTTT. Amino acid sequence: CASSQDRSNTGELFF.